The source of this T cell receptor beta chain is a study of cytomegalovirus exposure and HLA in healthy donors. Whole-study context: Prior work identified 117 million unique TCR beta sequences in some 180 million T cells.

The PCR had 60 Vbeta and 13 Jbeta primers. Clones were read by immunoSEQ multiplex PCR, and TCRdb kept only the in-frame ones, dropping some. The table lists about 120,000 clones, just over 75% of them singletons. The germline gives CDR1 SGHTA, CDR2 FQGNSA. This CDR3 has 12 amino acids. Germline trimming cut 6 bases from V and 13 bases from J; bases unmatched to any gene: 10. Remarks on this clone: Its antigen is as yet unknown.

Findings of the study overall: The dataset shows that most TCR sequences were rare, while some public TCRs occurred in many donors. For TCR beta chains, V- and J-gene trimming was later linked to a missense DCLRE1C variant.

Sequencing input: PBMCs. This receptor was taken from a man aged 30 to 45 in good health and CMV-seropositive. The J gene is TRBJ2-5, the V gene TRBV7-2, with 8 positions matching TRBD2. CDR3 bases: TGTGCCAGCAGTGGAGCGGGGGAGCGGCTGTACTTC. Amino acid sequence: CASSGAGERLYF.